What follows are 32 T cell receptor beta chains derived from one specimen sequenced in a study of T cell responses to AZD1222 COVID-19 vaccine. Libraries were prepared by immunoSEQ multiplex PCR; TCRdb keeps only in-frame clonotypes and omits some of them. Of 95,000 or so clones listed, approximately 93% were seen once; the top ten hold 8% to 8.5%. Here the sequenced sample was peripheral blood, taken 28 days after the second AZD1222 dose. These receptors all come from an adult who received the AZD1222 COVID-19 vaccine.

The genes are TRBV28 and TRBJ1-4; D possibly corresponds to TRBD1 (5 bases). Trimming took off 1 base at V and 8 bases at J, with 23 bases between the two ends. The CDR3 consists of 18 residues. CDR1 is MDHEN, CDR2 SYDVKM, per germline. CDR3 sequence reads: CASSLYLALGVNNEKLFF. CDR3 nucleotide sequence: TGTGCCAGCAGTTTATATCTTGCTCTGGGGGTAAATAACGAAAAACTGTTTTTT.

This clone has a single count. This rearrangement joins TRBV19 to TRBJ2-6, with unresolved D. This CDR3 is 15 amino acids long. The germline V gene encodes CDR1 LNHDA and CDR2 SQIVND (reference sequence). Trimming pared 7 bases from V and 2 bases from J, leaving 12 bases between. The CDR3 DNA is TGTGCCAGTAAAAACTACCCCACTGGGGCCAACGTCCTGACTTTC. It specifies CASKNYPTGANVLTF.

The chain employs TRBV5-1 and TRBJ2-2, with D perhaps TRBD2 (6 bases). CDR1 and CDR2 from the germline V gene are SGHRS and YFSETQ. Trimming pared 0 bases from V and 5 bases from J, leaving 14 bases between. This CDR3 region has 16 residues. The CDR3 nucleotides read TGCGCCAGCAGCTTGGTGCTTCACCGGGGGACCGGGGAGCTGTTTTTT. Its protein product is CASSLVLHRGTGELFF.

The chain is built from TRBV9 and TRBJ2-1, with D unclear. The CDR3 runs to 14 residues. Trimming shortened V by 0 bases and J by 6 bases, and 10 bases separated the two germline ends. Germline-derived CDR1 and CDR2 are SGDLS and YYNGEE. In DNA form, the CDR3 reads TGTGCCAGCAGCGTAGAGCCGTTAAGCAATGAGCAGTTCTTC. This encodes CASSVEPLSNEQFF. Variable domain in full (rest from reference TRBV9 and TRBJ2-1): DSGVTQTPKHLITATGQRVTLRCSPRSGDLSVYWYQQSLDQGLQFLIQYYNGEERAKGNILERFSAQQFPDLHSELNLSSLELGDSALYFCASSVEPLSNEQFFGPGTRLTVL.

The chain couples TRBV10-1 to TRBJ2-2; D ambiguous. Germline CDR1 is WNHNN and CDR2 is SYGVQD (reference sequence). The CDR3 is 12 amino acids. The V end lost 4 bases, the J end lost 7 bases, and 7 bases lay between the germline ends. CDR3 nucleotides: TGCGCCAGCAGTGCCCCCGTCGGGGAGCTGTTTTTT. Its translation: CASSAPVGELFF.

The chain uses TRBV28 and TRBJ2-7, with TRBD1 matching over 8 bases. The germline V gene encodes CDR1 MDHEN and CDR2 SYDVKM. The V segment lost 5 bases and the J segment 5 bases; nucleotides outside the gene matches: 11. This CDR3 region has 15 residues. CDR3 coding DNA: TGTGCCAGCAGTCCCCTGGACAGGGCAAAGAACGAGCAGTACTTC. It encodes CASSPLDRAKNEQYF. The variable domain in full, with the rest retrieved from reference TRBV28 and TRBJ2-7, is DVKVTQSSRYLVKRTGEKVFLECVQDMDHENMFWYRQDPGLGLRLIYFSYDVKMKEKGDIPEGYSVSREKKERFSLILESASTNQTSMYLCASSPLDRAKNEQYFGPGTRLTVT.

The chain combines TRBV11-2 with TRBJ1-1, with D unresolved. Germline lookup yields CDR1 SGHAT and CDR2 FQNNGV. The CDR3 has 15 residues. Deletions cut 5 bases from V and 0 bases from J, with 13 bases between. The CDR3 DNA reads TGTGCCAGCAGCCCCCGTACGCAAATGAACACTGAAGCTTTCTTT. Translated, it gives CASSPRTQMNTEAFF.

DNA of the CDR3: TGTGCCAGCGTCCGGGGAGCAACTAATGAAAAACTGTTTTTT. Its translation: CASVRGATNEKLFF. The V call is TRBV2, the J call TRBJ1-4; D ambiguous. CDR1 is SNHLY and CDR2 is FYNNEI in the germline V gene. The CDR3 length is 14 residues. V was pared by 8 bases and J by 0 bases, with 10 bases between.

The chain couples TRBV18 to TRBJ1-4, with D tentatively TRBD1 (5 bases). V lost 7 bases, J lost 8 bases, and 17 bases lay in between. The CDR3 is 14 amino acids. Germline V gene lookup returns CDR1 KGHSH and CDR2 LQKENI. CDR3 loop: CASFAPWDEEKLFF. DNA for the CDR3: TGTGCCAGCTTCGCTCCATGGGACGAGGAAAAACTGTTTTTT.

The chain joins TRBV28 to TRBJ1-1; D possibly corresponds to TRBD1 (5 bases). V lost 3 bases and J 6 bases, leaving 17 bases between the germline ends. Germline V gene lookup returns CDR1 MDHEN and CDR2 SYDVKM. This CDR3 is 15 amino acids long. The CDR3: CASSFSREDRAEAFF. The CDR3 region has the DNA TGTGCCAGCAGTTTCTCCAGGGAGGATCGGGCTGAAGCTTTCTTT.

This rearrangement joins TRBV6-5 to TRBJ1-1; 9 bases match TRBD1. Germline V gene sequence: CDR1 MNHEY, CDR2 SVGAGI. The trim removed 4 bases at V and 5 bases at J, leaving 11 bases unmatched. There are 16 residues in the CDR3. CDR3 sequence reads: CASSSEGTGFGTEAFF. CDR3 DNA sequence: TGTGCCAGCAGTTCTGAAGGGACAGGGTTTGGTACTGAAGCTTTCTTT.

The chain employs TRBV12-3 or TRBV12-4 and TRBJ1-1, with D possibly matching TRBD1 (6 bases). Trimming shortened V by 3 bases and J by 8 bases, and 13 bases separated the two germline ends. The CDR3 has 13 residues. CDR3 nucleotide sequence: TGTGCCAGCAGTTTCGCCACCGGGACAGAAGCTTTCTTT. Its protein is CASSFATGTEAFF.

This clone was picked up one time. CDR3 loop: CASSIWGLGRGTDTQYF. CDR3 coding DNA: TGTGCCAGTAGTATATGGGGACTCGGCCGTGGCACAGATACGCAGTATTTT. This sequence joins TRBV19 and TRBJ2-3; D is perhaps TRBD2 (6 bases). Trimming removed 2 bases from V and 1 base from J, with 16 bases in between. There are 17 residues in the CDR3. Germline lookup yields CDR1 LNHDA and CDR2 SQIVND (reference sequence).

V is TRBV6-2 or TRBV6-3 and J is TRBJ2-7, with D perhaps given as TRBD1 or TRBD2 (6 bases each). The CDR3 contains 15 residues. The V gene lost 5 bases and the J gene lost 0 bases, with 14 bases spanning the gap. CDR1 is MNHEY, CDR2 SVGEGT, per germline. The CDR3 loop is CASSPRGRASYEQYF. The DNA for the CDR3 is TGTGCCAGCAGTCCCCGGGGGCGGGCCTCCTACGAGCAGTACTTC.

The chain joins TRBV3-1 (or the pseudogene TRBV3-2) to TRBJ2-1; D may be TRBD2 (5 bases). Germline CDR1 and CDR2: LGHDT and YNNKEL (reference sequence). The CDR3 is made up of 16 amino acids. Trimming removed 4 bases from V and 6 bases from J, with 19 bases in between. In DNA form, the CDR3 reads TGTGCCAGCAGCCCCTCTAGCAATCAAGGGCCCAATGAGCAGTTCTTC. It translates to CASSPSSNQGPNEQFF.

J is TRBJ1-2 and V is TRBV20-1; no reliable D call. V lost 6 bases and J lost 5, with 10 bases in between. The CDR3 has 11 amino acids. The germline CDR1 and CDR2 sequences are DFQATT and SNEGSKA (reference sequence). The CDR3 protein is CSAPGEYGYTF. CDR3 sequence (DNA): TGCAGTGCCCCCGGGGAATATGGCTACACCTTC.

This clone was recorded only once. The rearrangement uses TRBV9 and TRBJ2-7; D possibly corresponds to TRBD2 (5 bases). Trimming left V 0 bases short and J 0 bases short, with 10 bases between. The CDR3 covers 15 residues. Germline assignment: CDR1 SGDLS and CDR2 YYNGEE. CDR3 amino acids: CASSVVPGSSYEQYF. In DNA form, the CDR3 reads TGTGCCAGCAGCGTAGTACCGGGGAGCTCCTACGAGCAGTACTTC. Supplemented by reference TRBV9 and TRBJ2-7, the full variable domain reads DSGVTQTPKHLITATGQRVTLRCSPRSGDLSVYWYQQSLDQGLQFLIQYYNGEERAKGNILERFSAQQFPDLHSELNLSSLELGDSALYFCASSVVPGSSYEQYFGPGTRLTVT.

The chain carries TRBV2 and TRBJ1-5; 8 nucleotides line up with TRBD1. Germline-derived CDR1 and CDR2 are SNHLY and FYNNEI. V lost 3 bases to trimming and J lost 1 base; unmatched junction nucleotides: 8. The CDR3 is 17 residues long. Here the CDR3 DNA reads TGTGCCAGCAGTGAGGGCAGGGGGCGCCGAAGCAATCAGCCCCAGCATTTT. This translates into CASSEGRGRRSNQPQHF. The full variable domain, its missing parts supplied by reference TRBV2 and TRBJ1-5, is EPEVTQTPSHQVTQMGQEVILRCVPISNHLYFYWYRQILGQKVEFLVSFYNNEISEKSEIFDDQFSVERPDGSNFTLKIRSTKLEDSAMYFCASSEGRGRRSNQPQHFGDGTRLSIL.

CDR3 bases: TGTGCCATATCTCCCCCGGGGACAGCCGTCAACGTCCTGACTTTC. It encodes CAISPPGTAVNVLTF. This rearrangement joins TRBV10-3 to TRBJ2-6; 7 bases align to TRBD1. The V gene's germline CDR1 is ENHRY and CDR2 SYGVKD. With 9 bases clipped from V and 9 bases from J, the junction kept 14 bases outside the gene matches. This CDR3 is 15 amino acids long.

This sequence joins TRBV11-2 and TRBJ1-2, with 8 bases fitting TRBD1. The CDR3 covers 14 residues. Germline V gene lookup returns CDR1 SGHAT and CDR2 FQNNGV. After removal of 0 bases from V and 7 bases from J, the junction contained 4 bases not matched to a gene. The CDR3 loop is CASSLDRTGTGYTF. In DNA form, the CDR3 reads TGTGCCAGCAGCTTAGACCGGACAGGGACTGGCTACACCTTC.

V is TRBV29-1 and J is TRBJ1-5; D possibly corresponds to TRBD1 (6 bases). This CDR3 comprises 13 residues. Germline assignment: CDR1 SQVTM and CDR2 ANQGSEA. Trimming removed 7 bases at V and 2 bases at J, with 12 bases between. Here the CDR3 DNA reads TGCAGCGCCCGGGCAGGGGGCAATCAGCCCCAGCATTTT. Protein: CSARAGGNQPQHF.

The rearrangement links TRBV7-8 to TRBJ2-2; 8 positions match TRBD2. CDR1 is SGHVS and CDR2 is FQNEAQ in the germline V gene. This CDR3 contains 15 residues. With 3 bases clipped from V and 5 bases from J, the junction kept 5 bases outside the gene matches. CDR3 protein: CASSFREGRTGELFF. CDR3 nucleotides: TGTGCCAGCAGCTTCCGGGAGGGCCGGACCGGGGAGCTGTTTTTT.

J is TRBJ2-7 and V is TRBV2, with D unclear. Germline V gene data show CDR1 as SNHLY and CDR2 as FYNNEI. The CDR3 covers 12 residues. Deletions cut 6 bases from V and 9 bases from J, with 15 bases between. In nucleotides, the CDR3 is TGTGCCAGCAGCCTGGAACAATCGCGGCAGTACTTC. Its protein product is CASSLEQSRQYF. The full variable domain, its missing parts supplied by reference TRBV2 and TRBJ2-7, is EPEVTQTPSHQVTQMGQEVILRCVPISNHLYFYWYRQILGQKVEFLVSFYNNEISEKSEIFDDQFSVERPDGSNFTLKIRSTKLEDSAMYFCASSLEQSRQYFGPGTRLTVT.

V and J are TRBV7-2 and TRBJ2-1, with TRBD2 identical over 7 bases. The CDR3 extends over 14 amino acids. Germline CDR1 is SGHTA and CDR2 is FQGNSA. With 3 bases clipped from V and 7 bases from J, the junction kept 6 bases outside the gene matches. The CDR3 reads CASSFGGEGNEQFF. The DNA of the CDR3 is TGTGCCAGCAGCTTTGGGGGGGAGGGTAATGAGCAGTTCTTC.

This clone was detected once. The chain is built from TRBV2 and TRBJ2-7; 7 bases agree with TRBD1. Germline trimming cut 7 bases from V and 3 bases from J; bases unmatched to any gene: 6. The CDR3 sequence is 13 residues long. CDR1 and CDR2 from the germline V gene are SNHLY and FYNNEI. The CDR3 protein is CASTRDSDYEQYF. The CDR3 bases are TGTGCCAGCACTCGGGACAGCGACTACGAGCAGTACTTC.

The chain is built from TRBV18 and TRBJ1-5; D remains ambiguous. The germline gives CDR1 KGHSH, CDR2 LQKENI. CDR3 length equals 13 residues. Trimming removed 3 bases at V and 5 bases at J, with 8 bases between. In DNA form, the CDR3 reads TGTGCCAGCTCACCTGACCTGGATCAGCCCCAGCATTTT. It translates to CASSPDLDQPQHF.

The chain has TRBV19 and TRBJ1-6; 7 positions match TRBD1. The ends lost 9 bases at V and 9 bases at J; junction bases unmatched: 17. CDR1 and CDR2 (germline): LNHDA, SQIVND (reference sequence). The CDR3 has 16 amino acids. CDR3 bases: TGTGCCAGCAACCCTCGAGAGGACAGGTACAGTTCACCCCTCCACTTT. Translated: CASNPREDRYSSPLHF.

This rearrangement joins TRBV4-1 to TRBJ1-2; D uncertain. Deletions cut 0 bases from V and 4 bases from J, with 15 bases between. The CDR3 contains 16 residues. From germline, CDR1 is MGHRA and CDR2 YSYEKL. This CDR3 reads CASSQDRIGSGYGYTF. The CDR3 DNA reads TGCGCCAGCAGCCAAGATAGGATAGGATCGGGCTATGGCTACACCTTC.

This clone was seen a few times. V usage is TRBV5-6 and J usage is TRBJ1-4; D possibly corresponds to TRBD1 (6 bases). CDR1 is SGHDT and CDR2 is YYEEEE in the germline V gene. V shed 2 bases and J shed 10 bases, with 9 bases lying between them. This CDR3 has 12 residues. CDR3 in amino acids: CASSLKQGKLFF. CDR3 sequence (DNA): TGTGCCAGCAGCTTAAAACAGGGAAAACTGTTTTTT.

This clone was counted at least ten times. V usage is TRBV6-2 or TRBV6-3 and J usage is TRBJ1-5, with a possible D match to TRBD1 (6 bases). Germline lookup yields CDR1 MNHEY and CDR2 SVGEGT. V was trimmed by 0 bases and J by 3 bases, leaving 15 bases between them. This CDR3 region has 17 residues. The CDR3 DNA is TGTGCCAGCAGTTACTCGTCTTACAGGGACCCCAATCAGCCCCAGCATTTT. Translated, it gives CASSYSSYRDPNQPQHF.

The chain joins TRBV27 to TRBJ1-5; TRBD1 is a possible D gene (6 bases). V lost 2 bases and J lost 5, with 10 bases in between. This CDR3 contains 14 residues. CDR1 is MNHEY, CDR2 SMNVEV, per germline (reference sequence). The CDR3 reads CASSLVGGDQPQHF. CDR3 nucleotide sequence: TGTGCCAGCAGTTTAGTAGGGGGTGATCAGCCCCAGCATTTT.

The chain has TRBV10-3 and TRBJ2-5; D possibly corresponds to TRBD2 (6 bases). This CDR3 region has 17 residues. The V end was cut by 0 bases, the J end by 5 bases, with 19 bases between. Germline V gene data show CDR1 as ENHRY and CDR2 as SYGVKD. DNA for the CDR3: TGTGCCATCAGTGAGTCGATACTCATGGAGGGGATTGAGACCCAGTACTTC. This codes for CAISESILMEGIETQYF.